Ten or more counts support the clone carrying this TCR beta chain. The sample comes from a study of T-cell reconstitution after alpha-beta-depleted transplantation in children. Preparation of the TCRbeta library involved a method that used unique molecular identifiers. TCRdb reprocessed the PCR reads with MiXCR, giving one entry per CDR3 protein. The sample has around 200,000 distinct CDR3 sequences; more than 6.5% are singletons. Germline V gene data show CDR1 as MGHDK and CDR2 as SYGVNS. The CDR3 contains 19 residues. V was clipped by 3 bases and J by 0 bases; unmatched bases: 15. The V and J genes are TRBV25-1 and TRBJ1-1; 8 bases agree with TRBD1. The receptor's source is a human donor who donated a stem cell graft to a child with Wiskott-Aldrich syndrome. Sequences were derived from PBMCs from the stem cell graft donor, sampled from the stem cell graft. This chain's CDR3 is CASSDNQGGQERMNTEAFF. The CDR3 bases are TGTGCCAGCAGTGATAATCAAGGGGGACAGGAGCGGATGAACACTGAAGCTTTCTTT.